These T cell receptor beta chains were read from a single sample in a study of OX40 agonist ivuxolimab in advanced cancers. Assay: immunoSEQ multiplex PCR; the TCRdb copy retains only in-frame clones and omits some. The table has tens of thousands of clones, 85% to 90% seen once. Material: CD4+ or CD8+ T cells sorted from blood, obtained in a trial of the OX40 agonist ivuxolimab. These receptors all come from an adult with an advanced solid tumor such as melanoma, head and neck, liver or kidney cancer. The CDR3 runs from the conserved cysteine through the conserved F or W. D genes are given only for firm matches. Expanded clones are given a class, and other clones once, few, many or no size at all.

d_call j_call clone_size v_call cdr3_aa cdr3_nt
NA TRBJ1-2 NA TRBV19 CATTGTPHGYTF TGTGCCACTACGGGGACACCTCATGGCTACACCTTC
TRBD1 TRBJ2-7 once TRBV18 CASSSRQGNEQYF TGTGCCAGCTCGTCGAGACAGGGTAACGAGCAGTACTTC
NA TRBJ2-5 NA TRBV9 CASSVYGGRETQYF TGTGCCAGCAGCGTATATGGGGGACGAGAGACCCAGTACTTC
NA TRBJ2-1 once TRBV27 CASSLGSSYNEQFF TGTGCCAGCAGTCTCGGCAGCTCCTACAATGAGCAGTTCTTC
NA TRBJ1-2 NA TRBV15 CATADSDYSNYGYTF TGTGCCACCGCCGACAGCGACTATTCGAACTATGGCTACACCTTC
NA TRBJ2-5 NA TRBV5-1 CASSLAQGGRETQYF TGCGCCAGCAGCTTGGCCCAGGGGGGTCGGGAGACCCAGTACTTC
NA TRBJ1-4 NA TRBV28 CASRPRESTNEKLFF TGTGCCAGCAGACCCCGGGAGTCAACTAATGAAAAACTGTTTTTT
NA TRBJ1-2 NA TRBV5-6 CASRFGGGSGYTF TGTGCCAGCAGATTCGGCGGAGGTAGTGGCTACACCTTC
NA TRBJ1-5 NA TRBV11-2 CASSLTQGTGQPQHF TGTGCCAGCAGCTTAACGCAGGGAACGGGGCAGCCCCAGCATTTT
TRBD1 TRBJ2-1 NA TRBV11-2 CASSLGTGADNEQFF TGTGCCAGCAGCCTAGGGACAGGGGCTGATAATGAGCAGTTCTTC
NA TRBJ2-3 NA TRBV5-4 CASSLLLDVRADTQYF TGTGCCAGCAGCCTTCTTCTAGATGTTCGGGCAGATACGCAGTATTTT
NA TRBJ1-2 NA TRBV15 CATSPRPSNYGYTF TGTGCCACCAGCCCCCGTCCGTCTAACTATGGCTACACCTTC
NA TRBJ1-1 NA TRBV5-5 CASTPEPGGTEAFF TGTGCCAGCACCCCCGAGCCGGGAGGCACTGAAGCTTTCTTT
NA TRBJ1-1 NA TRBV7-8 CASSSGTRNTEAFF TGTGCCAGCAGCTCTGGGACTCGTAACACTGAAGCTTTCTTT
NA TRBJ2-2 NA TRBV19 CASSVQPGDPNRDTGELFF TGTGCCAGTAGTGTCCAGCCAGGGGACCCTAACAGGGACACCGGGGAGCTGTTTTTT
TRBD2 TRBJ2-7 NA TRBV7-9 CASSPTSGVWEQYF TGTGCCAGCAGCCCGACTAGCGGGGTCTGGGAGCAGTACTTC
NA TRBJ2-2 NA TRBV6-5 CASSSTGGGTGELFF TGTGCCAGCAGTTCCACAGGGGGGGGCACCGGGGAGCTGTTTTTT
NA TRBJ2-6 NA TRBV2 CASSDGESGANVLTF TGTGCCAGCAGTGACGGGGAATCGGGGGCCAACGTCCTGACTTTC
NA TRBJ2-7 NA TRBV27 CASRSYGGSYMPYEQYF TGTGCCAGCAGATCTTATGGGGGGAGTTATATGCCCTACGAGCAGTACTTC
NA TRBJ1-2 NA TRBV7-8 CASSWDTDNYGYTF TGTGCCAGCAGTTGGGACACCGATAACTATGGCTACACCTTC
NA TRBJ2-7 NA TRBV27 CASSLYNQDNEQYF TGTGCCAGCAGTTTATACAACCAGGATAACGAGCAGTACTTC
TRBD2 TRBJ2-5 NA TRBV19 CASTGGSWETQYF TGTGCCAGTACGGGAGGGTCGTGGGAGACCCAGTACTTC
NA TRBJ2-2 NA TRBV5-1 CASSWNGLTLNTGELFF TGCGCCAGCAGCTGGAACGGCCTTACCCTGAACACCGGGGAGCTGTTTTTT
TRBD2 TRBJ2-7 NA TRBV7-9 CASSFEGSGGYEQYF TGTGCCAGCAGCTTCGAGGGTAGCGGGGGTTACGAGCAGTACTTC
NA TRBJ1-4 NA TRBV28 CASSPTSRAEANEKLFF TGTGCCAGCAGTCCCACCTCCAGGGCTGAAGCTAATGAAAAACTGTTTTTT
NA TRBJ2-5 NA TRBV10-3 CAISLKAGGTQYF TGTGCCATCAGCTTAAAAGCGGGTGGGACCCAGTACTTC
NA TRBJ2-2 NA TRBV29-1 CSAMDSLGTGELFF TGCAGCGCTATGGACTCTTTAGGGACCGGGGAGCTGTTTTTT
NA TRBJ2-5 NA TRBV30 CAWSSVKETQYF TGTGCCTGGAGTTCGGTAAAAGAGACCCAGTACTTC
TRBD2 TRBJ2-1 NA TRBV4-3 CASSQAITGGPYNEQFF TGCGCCAGCAGCCAAGCGATAACGGGGGGACCCTACAATGAGCAGTTCTTC
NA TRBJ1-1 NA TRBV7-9 CASSYPGNTEAFF TGTGCCAGCAGTTACCCGGGGAACACTGAAGCTTTCTTT
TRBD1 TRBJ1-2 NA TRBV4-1 CASSFSLHRDRAYGYTF TGCGCCAGCAGCTTTAGCCTTCACCGGGACAGAGCCTATGGCTACACCTTC
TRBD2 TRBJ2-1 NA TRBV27 CASSLAGGPSFGVNEQFF TGTGCCAGCAGTTTAGCGGGAGGGCCTAGTTTTGGTGTCAATGAGCAGTTCTTC
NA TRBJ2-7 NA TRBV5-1 CASSRRTASYEQYF TGCGCCAGCAGCCGCCGGACGGCATCCTACGAGCAGTACTTC
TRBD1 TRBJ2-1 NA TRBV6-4 CASSEGQGNNEQFF TGTGCCAGCAGTGAAGGACAGGGAAACAATGAGCAGTTCTTC
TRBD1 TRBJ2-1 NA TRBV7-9 CASSLEDYDRGFNNEQFF TGTGCCAGCAGCTTAGAGGACTACGACAGGGGTTTCAACAATGAGCAGTTCTTC
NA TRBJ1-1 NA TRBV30 CAWSVRPEAFF TGTGCCTGGAGTGTACGGCCTGAAGCTTTCTTT
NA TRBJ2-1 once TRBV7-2 CASSPGPPEYNEQFF TGTGCCAGCAGCCCGGGACCCCCGGAATACAATGAGCAGTTCTTC
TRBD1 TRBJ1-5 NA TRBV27 CASSLGAIQGIEPQHF TGTGCCAGCAGTTTAGGGGCGATACAGGGGATCGAGCCCCAGCATTTT
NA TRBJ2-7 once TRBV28 CASHNRAYEQYF TGTGCCAGCCATAATCGGGCCTACGAGCAGTACTTC
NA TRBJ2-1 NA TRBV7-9 CASSLVSGRDNEQFF TGTGCCAGCAGCTTAGTATCAGGGAGAGACAATGAGCAGTTCTTC
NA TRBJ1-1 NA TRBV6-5 CASTNGGVLEAFF TGTGCCAGCACCAACGGAGGGGTCCTTGAGGCTTTCTTT
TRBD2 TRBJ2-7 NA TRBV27 CASSSAGTSGSEQYF TGTGCCAGCAGTTCCGCCGGGACTAGCGGGAGCGAGCAGTACTTC
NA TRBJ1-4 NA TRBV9 CASSVEGDYNEKLFF TGTGCCAGCAGCGTAGAGGGGGACTATAATGAAAAACTGTTTTTT